Below, 10 T cell receptor beta chains from the same sample are listed, as sequenced in a study of blood T cell repertoires in COVID-19. Here immunoSEQ multiplex PCR was the method, and the copy in TCRdb shows in-frame clones only, minus some. This table holds 150,000 to 200,000 clones, about four fifths found once. What was sequenced was peripheral blood. All receptors derive from a man aged 55 to 70 with active or convalescent COVID-19.

The chain combines TRBV5-1 with TRBJ1-4; 8 bases are a match to TRBD1. Germline V gene sequence: CDR1 SGHRS, CDR2 YFSETQ. The CDR3 covers 16 residues. V was pared by 4 bases and J by 0 bases, with 5 bases of the junction left unmatched. In nucleotides, the CDR3 is TGCGCCAGCAGCAGAGGACAGGGAGCAACTAATGAAAAACTGTTTTTT. Translated: CASSRGQGATNEKLFF.

The rearrangement uses TRBV24-1 and TRBJ2-5; TRBD1 matches at 9 bases. Germline V gene lookup returns CDR1 KGHDR and CDR2 SFDVKD. This CDR3 has 17 amino acids. The J segment lost 5 bases and the V segment lost 2 bases, leaving 11 bases of the junction unmatched. The CDR3 loop is CATSDSLRTGARETQYF. Written as DNA, the CDR3 is TGTGCCACCAGTGATTCCCTCCGGACAGGGGCCCGGGAGACCCAGTACTTC.

The V and J genes are TRBV24-1 and TRBJ1-5; D gene ambiguous. This CDR3 has 14 amino acids. V was clipped by 5 bases and J by 6 bases, with 13 bases between them. The V gene's germline CDR1 is KGHDR and CDR2 SFDVKD. DNA for the CDR3: TGTGCCACCAGTGTGGCCGGCGGAGGTCAGCCCCAGCATTTT. Protein: CATSVAGGGQPQHF.

The chain joins TRBV7-9 to TRBJ2-2, with TRBD1 identical over 9 bases. CDR1 is SEHNR and CDR2 is FQNEAQ in the germline V gene (reference sequence). Trimming cost V 5 bases and J 7 bases; bases outside gene matches: 8. The CDR3 covers 15 residues. The CDR3, as DNA: TGTGCCAGCAGCCCAAGGACAGGGGAATACGGGGAGCTGTTTTTT. Amino acid sequence: CASSPRTGEYGELFF.

The rearrangement joins TRBV4-1 to TRBJ2-2; 9 bases align to TRBD1. Germline values: CDR1 MGHRA, CDR2 YSYEKL. The CDR3 covers 15 residues. V lost 5 bases to trimming and J lost 4 bases; unmatched junction nucleotides: 5. The CDR3 loop is CASSKQGASTGELFF. The CDR3 DNA follows: TGCGCCAGCAGCAAACAGGGGGCTAGCACCGGGGAGCTGTTTTTT.

The CDR3 DNA reads TGCGCCAGCAGCTTGGCCCTACAGGGCTTGTGGAATGAAGCTTTCTTT. Amino acids: CASSLALQGLWNEAFF. The chain carries TRBV5-1 and TRBJ1-1; D is possibly TRBD1 (6 bases). Germline V CDR1 and CDR2: SGHRS, YFSETQ. The CDR3 runs 16 residues. Trimming took off 0 bases at V and 7 bases at J, with 19 bases between the two ends.

This chain links TRBV7-3 with TRBJ2-6; 9 bases are a match to TRBD2. CDR1 and CDR2 from the germline V gene are SGHTA and FQGTGA. The CDR3 sequence is 18 residues long. Trimming at V came to 5 bases and at J to 0 bases, leaving 8 bases not matched to a gene. For the CDR3, the DNA is TGTGCCAGCAGCCTAATAGCGGGGGTTCGCTCTGGGGCCAACGTCCTGACTTTC. Protein sequence: CASSLIAGVRSGANVLTF. The full variable domain, in which reference TRBV7-3 and TRBJ2-6 provide the parts outside the CDR3, is GAGVSQTPSNKVTEKGKYVELRCDPISGHTALYWYRQSLGQGPEFLIYFQGTGAADDSGLPNDRFFAVRPEGSVSTLKIQRTERGDSAVYLCASSLIAGVRSGANVLTFGAGSRLTVL.

The rearrangement links TRBV6-6 to TRBJ1-5, with D possibly matching TRBD1 (6 bases). The CDR3 has 15 amino acids. Trimming took off 8 bases at V and 6 bases at J, with 20 bases between the two ends. Looked up from germline, CDR1 is MNHNY and CDR2 is SVGAGI (reference sequence). The CDR3 protein is CASANFREGGQPQHF. The DNA of the CDR3 is TGTGCCAGCGCCAACTTCAGAGAAGGGGGTCAGCCCCAGCATTTT.

The chain joins TRBV2 to TRBJ1-5, with D unresolved. Per the germline V gene, CDR1 is SNHLY and CDR2 is FYNNEI. The CDR3 has 14 amino acids. Between the trimmed V and J ends, which lost 3 bases and 0 bases, there was a span of 6 bases. The CDR3 sequence: CASSDQYSNQPQHF. The CDR3 bases are TGTGCCAGCAGTGATCAGTATAGCAATCAGCCCCAGCATTTT.

The rearrangement links TRBV11-2 to TRBJ2-1; D is ambiguous. The germline V and J ends were trimmed by 3 bases and 0 bases, with 9 bases remaining between them. The CDR3 extends over 15 amino acids. Germline CDR1 reads SGHAT; CDR2 reads FQNNGV. The CDR3 sequence: CASSFSRSSYNEQFF. In nucleotides, the CDR3 is TGTGCCAGCAGCTTTAGTAGGAGCTCCTACAATGAGCAGTTCTTC.